Sequencing of this TCR beta chain was carried out in a study of T cell responses to AZD1222 COVID-19 vaccine. The study's findings and limits: Reports say nearly half of spike-specific TCRs go after unmutated variant regions. Seropositive status at baseline applied to only a handful of AZD1222 recipients. White British people made up most donors, females outnumbered males, and clonal diversity was possibly underestimated. Following two doses of AZD1222, Spike-specific TCR breadth and depth rose.

The CDR3 consists of 15 residues. CDR1 and CDR2 from the germline V gene are SGHAT and FQNNGV. The V end was cut by 2 bases, the J end by 4 bases, with 12 bases between. Sequencing was performed with immunoSEQ multiplex PCR; in TCRdb, only in-frame clones are kept and a portion is missing. The data contain tens of thousands of clones, about 90% of them singletons. Turning to this clone: Its antigen is unknown.

Specimen: peripheral blood, collected on day 0 of AZD1222 vaccination. The sequence was collected from an adult in good health. This chain joins TRBV11-2 and TRBJ2-1, with TRBD1 as a possible D gene (6 bases). CDR3 DNA sequence: TGTGCCAGCAGCTTATCAGGACAGATATACAATGAGCAGTTCTTC. Translation: CASSLSGQIYNEQFF.